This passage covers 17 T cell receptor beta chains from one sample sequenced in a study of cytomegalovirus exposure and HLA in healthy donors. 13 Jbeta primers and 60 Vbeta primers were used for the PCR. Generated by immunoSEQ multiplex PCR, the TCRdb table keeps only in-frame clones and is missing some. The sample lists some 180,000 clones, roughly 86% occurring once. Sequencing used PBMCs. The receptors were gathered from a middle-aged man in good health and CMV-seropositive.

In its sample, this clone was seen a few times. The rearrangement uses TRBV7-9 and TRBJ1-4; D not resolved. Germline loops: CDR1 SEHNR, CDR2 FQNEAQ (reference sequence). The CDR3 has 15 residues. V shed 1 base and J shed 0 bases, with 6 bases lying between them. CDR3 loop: CASSLGSATNEKLFF. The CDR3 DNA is TGTGCCAGCAGCTTAGGTTCAGCAACTAATGAAAAACTGTTTTTT.

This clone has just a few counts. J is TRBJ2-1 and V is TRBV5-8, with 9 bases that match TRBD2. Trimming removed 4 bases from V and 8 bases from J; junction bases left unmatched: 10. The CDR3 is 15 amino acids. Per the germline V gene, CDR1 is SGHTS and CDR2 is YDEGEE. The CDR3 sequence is CASSPRREGLDEQFF. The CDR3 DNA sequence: TGTGCCAGCAGCCCGCGGCGGGAGGGCCTTGATGAGCAGTTCTTC.

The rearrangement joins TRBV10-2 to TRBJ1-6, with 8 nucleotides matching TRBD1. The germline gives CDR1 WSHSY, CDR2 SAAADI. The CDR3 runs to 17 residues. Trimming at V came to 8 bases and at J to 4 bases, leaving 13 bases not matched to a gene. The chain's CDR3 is CASREATGVVYNSPLHF. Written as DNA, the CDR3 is TGCGCCAGCCGCGAAGCGACAGGGGTGGTTTATAATTCACCCCTCCACTTT.

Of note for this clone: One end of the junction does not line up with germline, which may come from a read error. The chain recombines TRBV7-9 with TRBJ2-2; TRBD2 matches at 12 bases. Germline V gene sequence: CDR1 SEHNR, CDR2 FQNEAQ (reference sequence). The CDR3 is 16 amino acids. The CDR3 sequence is CSSRPPSGRDTGELFF. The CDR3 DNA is TGTTCCAGCAGACCACCTAGCGGGAGGGACACCGGGGAGCTGTTTTTT.

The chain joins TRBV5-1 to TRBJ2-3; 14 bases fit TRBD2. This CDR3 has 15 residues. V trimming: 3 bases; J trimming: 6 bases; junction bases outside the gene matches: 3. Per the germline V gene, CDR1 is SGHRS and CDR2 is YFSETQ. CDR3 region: CASSSGLAGVDTQYF. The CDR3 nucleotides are TGCGCCAGCAGCTCGGGACTAGCGGGAGTTGATACGCAGTATTTT.

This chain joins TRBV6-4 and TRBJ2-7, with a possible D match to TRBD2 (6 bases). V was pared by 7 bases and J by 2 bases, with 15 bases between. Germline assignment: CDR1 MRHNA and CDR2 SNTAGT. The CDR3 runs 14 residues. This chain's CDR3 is CASTQEGRTYEQYF. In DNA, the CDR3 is TGTGCCAGCACCCAGGAGGGGCGGACCTACGAGCAGTACTTC.

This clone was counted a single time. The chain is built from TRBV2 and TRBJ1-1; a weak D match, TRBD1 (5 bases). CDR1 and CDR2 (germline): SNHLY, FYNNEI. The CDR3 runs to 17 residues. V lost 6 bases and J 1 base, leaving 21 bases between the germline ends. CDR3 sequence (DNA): TGTGCCAGCAGCGATGATCCCTACACTACAGGGAACACTGAAGCTTTCTTT. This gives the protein CASSDDPYTTGNTEAFF.

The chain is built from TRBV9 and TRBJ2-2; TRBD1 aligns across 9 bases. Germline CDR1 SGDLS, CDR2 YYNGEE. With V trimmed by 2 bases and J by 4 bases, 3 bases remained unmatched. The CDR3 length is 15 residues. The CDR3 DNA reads TGTGCCAGCAGCGTGGGACAGGGTCCCACCGGGGAGCTGTTTTTT. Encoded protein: CASSVGQGPTGELFF.

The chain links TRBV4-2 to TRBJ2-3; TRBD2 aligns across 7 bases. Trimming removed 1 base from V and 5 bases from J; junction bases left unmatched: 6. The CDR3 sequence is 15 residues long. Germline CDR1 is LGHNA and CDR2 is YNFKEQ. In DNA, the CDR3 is TGTGCCAGCAGCCAAGGCGGGGGTGTCGGAGATACGCAGTATTTT. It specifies CASSQGGGVGDTQYF.

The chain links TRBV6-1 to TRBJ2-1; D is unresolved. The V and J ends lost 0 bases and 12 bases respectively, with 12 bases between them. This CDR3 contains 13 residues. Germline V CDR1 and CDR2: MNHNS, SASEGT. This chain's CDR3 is CASSEASTLLQFF. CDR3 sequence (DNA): TGTGCCAGCAGTGAAGCTTCCACCCTATTGCAGTTCTTC.

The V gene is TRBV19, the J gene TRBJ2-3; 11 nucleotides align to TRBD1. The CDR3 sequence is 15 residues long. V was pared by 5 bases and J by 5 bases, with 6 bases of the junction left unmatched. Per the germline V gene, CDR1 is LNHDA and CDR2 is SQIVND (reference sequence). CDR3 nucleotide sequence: TGTGCCAGTAGTTTCGGGACAGGGGGTCTAGATACGCAGTATTTT. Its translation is CASSFGTGGLDTQYF.

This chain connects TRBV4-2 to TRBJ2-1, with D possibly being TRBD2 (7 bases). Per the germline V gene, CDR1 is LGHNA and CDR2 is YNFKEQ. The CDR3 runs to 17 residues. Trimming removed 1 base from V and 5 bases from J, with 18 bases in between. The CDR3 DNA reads TGTGCCAGCAGCCAAGGGGGGGGCGGACCTTCAAACAATGAGCAGTTCTTC. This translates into CASSQGGGGPSNNEQFF.

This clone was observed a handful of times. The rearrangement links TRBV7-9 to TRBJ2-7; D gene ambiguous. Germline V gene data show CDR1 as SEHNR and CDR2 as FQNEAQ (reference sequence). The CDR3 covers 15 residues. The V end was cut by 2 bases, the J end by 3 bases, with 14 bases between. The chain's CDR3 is CASSLPGIAGYEQYF. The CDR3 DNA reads TGTGCCAGCAGCTTACCCGGTATTGCCGGCTACGAGCAGTACTTC.

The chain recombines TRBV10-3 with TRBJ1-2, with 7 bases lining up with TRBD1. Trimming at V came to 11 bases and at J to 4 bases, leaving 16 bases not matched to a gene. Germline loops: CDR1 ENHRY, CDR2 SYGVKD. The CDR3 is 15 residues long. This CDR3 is CAARTGTEDVYGYTF. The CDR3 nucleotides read TGTGCCGCGCGGACGGGGACAGAGGATGTCTATGGCTACACCTTC.

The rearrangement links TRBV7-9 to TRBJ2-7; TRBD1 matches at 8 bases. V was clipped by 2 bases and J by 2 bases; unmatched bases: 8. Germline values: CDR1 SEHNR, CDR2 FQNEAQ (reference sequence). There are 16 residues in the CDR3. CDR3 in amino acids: CASSLTPQGAAYEQYF. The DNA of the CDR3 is TGTGCCAGCAGCTTAACCCCCCAGGGGGCGGCCTACGAGCAGTACTTC.

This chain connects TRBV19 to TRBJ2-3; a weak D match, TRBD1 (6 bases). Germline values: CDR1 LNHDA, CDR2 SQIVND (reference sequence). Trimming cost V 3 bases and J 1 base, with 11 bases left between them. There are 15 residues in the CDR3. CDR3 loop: CASSILDSRTDTQYF. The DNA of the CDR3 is TGTGCCAGTAGTATCTTGGACAGCCGCACAGATACGCAGTATTTT.

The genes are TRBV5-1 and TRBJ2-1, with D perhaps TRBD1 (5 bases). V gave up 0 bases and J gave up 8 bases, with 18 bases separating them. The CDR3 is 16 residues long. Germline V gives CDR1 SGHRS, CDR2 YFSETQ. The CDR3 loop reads CASSLAGRVRFDEQFF. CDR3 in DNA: TGCGCCAGCAGCTTGGCCGGCAGGGTGCGGTTCGATGAGCAGTTCTTC.